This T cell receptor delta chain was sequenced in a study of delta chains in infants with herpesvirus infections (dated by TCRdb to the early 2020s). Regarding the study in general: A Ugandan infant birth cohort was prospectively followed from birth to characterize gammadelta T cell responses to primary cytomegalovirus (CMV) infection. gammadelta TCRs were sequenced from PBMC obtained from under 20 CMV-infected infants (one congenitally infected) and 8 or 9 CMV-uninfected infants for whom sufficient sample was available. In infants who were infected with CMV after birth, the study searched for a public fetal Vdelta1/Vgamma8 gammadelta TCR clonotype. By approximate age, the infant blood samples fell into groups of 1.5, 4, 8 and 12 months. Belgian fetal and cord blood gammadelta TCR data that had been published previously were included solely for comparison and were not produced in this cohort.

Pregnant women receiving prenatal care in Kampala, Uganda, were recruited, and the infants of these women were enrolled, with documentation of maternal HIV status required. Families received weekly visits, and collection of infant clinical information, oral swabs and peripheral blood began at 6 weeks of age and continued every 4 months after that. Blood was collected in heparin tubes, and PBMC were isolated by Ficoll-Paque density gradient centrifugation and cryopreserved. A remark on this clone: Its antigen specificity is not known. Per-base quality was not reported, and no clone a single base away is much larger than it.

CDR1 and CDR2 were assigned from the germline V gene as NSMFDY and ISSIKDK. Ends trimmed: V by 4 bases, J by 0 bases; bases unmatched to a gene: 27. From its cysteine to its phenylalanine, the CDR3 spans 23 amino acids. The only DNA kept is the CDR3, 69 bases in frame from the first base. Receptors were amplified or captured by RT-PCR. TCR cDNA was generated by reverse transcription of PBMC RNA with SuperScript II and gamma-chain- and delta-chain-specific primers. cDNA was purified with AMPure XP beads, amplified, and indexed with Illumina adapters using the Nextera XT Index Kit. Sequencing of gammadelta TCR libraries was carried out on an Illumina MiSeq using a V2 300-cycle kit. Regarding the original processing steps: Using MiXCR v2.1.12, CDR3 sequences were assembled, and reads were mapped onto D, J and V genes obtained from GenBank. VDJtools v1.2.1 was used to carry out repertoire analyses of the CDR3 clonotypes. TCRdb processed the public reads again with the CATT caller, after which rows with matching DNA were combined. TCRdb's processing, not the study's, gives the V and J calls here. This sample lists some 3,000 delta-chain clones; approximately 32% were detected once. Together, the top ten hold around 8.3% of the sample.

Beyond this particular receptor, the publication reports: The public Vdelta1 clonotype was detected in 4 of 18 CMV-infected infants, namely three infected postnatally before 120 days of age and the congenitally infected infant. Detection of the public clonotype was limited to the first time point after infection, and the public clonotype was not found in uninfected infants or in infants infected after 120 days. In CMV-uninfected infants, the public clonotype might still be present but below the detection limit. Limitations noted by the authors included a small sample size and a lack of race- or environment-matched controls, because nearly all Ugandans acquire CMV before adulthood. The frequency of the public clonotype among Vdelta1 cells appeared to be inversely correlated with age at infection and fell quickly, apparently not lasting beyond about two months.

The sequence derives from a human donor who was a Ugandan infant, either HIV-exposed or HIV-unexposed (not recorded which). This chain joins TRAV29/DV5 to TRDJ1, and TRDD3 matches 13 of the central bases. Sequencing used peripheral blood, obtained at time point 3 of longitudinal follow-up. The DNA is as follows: TGTGCAGCAGCCTTCCCCGGCTGGAATACTGGGGGATACGCAGGGGCAGACACCGATAAACTCATCTTT. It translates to CAAAFPGWNTGGYAGADTDKLIF.